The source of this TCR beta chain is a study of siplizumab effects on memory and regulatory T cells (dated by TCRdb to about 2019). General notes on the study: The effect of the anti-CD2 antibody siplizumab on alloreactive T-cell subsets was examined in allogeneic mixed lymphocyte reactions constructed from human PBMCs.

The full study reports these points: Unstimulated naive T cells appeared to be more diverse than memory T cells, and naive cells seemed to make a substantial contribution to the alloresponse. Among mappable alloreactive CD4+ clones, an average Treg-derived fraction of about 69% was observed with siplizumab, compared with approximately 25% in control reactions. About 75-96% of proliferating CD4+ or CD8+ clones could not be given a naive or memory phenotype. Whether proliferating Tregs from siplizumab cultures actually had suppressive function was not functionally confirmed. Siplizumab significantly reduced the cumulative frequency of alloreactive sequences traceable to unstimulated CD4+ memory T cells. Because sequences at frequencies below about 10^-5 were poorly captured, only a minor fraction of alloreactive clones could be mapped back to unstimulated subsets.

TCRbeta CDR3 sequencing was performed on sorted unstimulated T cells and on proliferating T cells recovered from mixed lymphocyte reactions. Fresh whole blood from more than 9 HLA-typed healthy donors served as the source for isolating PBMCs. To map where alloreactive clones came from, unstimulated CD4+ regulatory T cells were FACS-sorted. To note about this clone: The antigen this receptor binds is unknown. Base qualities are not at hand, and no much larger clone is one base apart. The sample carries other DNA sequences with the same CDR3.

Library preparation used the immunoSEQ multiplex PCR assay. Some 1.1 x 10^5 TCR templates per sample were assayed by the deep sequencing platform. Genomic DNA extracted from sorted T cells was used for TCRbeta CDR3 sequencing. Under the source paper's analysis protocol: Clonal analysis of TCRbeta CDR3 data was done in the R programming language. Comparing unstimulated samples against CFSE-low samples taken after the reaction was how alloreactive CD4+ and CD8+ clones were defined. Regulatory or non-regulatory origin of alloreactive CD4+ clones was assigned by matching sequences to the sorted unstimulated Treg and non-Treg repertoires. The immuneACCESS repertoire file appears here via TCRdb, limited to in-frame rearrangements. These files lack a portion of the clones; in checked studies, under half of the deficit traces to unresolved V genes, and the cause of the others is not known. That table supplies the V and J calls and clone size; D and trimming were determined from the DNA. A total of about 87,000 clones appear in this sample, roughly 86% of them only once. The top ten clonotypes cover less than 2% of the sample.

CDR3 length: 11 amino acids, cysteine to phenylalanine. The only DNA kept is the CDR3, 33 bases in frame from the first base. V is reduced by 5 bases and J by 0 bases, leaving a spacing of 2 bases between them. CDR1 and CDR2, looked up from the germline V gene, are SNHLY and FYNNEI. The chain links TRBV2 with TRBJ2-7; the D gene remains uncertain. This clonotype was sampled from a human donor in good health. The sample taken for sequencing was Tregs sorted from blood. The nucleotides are TGTGCCAGCAGTTACTCCTACGAGCAGTACTTC. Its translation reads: CASSYSYEQYF.